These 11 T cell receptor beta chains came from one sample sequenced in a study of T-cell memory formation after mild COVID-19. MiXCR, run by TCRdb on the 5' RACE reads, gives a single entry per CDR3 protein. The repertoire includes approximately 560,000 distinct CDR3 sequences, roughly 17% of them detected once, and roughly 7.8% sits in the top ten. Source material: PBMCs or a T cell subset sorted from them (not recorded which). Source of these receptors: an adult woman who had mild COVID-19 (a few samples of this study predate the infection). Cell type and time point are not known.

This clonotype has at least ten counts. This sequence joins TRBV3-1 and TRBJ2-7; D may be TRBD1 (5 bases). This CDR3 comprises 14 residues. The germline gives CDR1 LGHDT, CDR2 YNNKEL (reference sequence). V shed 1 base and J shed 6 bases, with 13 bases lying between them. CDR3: CASSQVQERGEQYF. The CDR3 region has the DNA TGTGCCAGCAGCCAAGTACAGGAGCGTGGCGAGCAGTACTTC.

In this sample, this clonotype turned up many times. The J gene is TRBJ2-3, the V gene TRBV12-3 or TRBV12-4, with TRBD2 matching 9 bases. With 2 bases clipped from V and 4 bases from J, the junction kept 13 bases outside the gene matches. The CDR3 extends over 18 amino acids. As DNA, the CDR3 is TGTGCCAGCAGTTTATACGTTCCCGGCGGGAGGGTTGCAGATACGCAGTATTTT. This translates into CASSLYVPGGRVADTQYF.

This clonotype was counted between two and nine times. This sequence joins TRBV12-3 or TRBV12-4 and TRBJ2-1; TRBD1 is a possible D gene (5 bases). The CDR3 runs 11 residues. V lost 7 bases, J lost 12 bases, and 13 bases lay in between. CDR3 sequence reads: CASTLGRRQFF. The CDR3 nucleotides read TGTGCCAGCACCTTGGGGCGAAGGCAGTTCTTC.

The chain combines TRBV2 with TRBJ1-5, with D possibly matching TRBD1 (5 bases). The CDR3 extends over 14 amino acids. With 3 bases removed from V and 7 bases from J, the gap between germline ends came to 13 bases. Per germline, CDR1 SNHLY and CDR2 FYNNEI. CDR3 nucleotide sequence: TGTGCCAGCAGTGAGGAGGCAGGGCCCCAGCCCCAGCATTTT. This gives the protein CASSEEAGPQPQHF.

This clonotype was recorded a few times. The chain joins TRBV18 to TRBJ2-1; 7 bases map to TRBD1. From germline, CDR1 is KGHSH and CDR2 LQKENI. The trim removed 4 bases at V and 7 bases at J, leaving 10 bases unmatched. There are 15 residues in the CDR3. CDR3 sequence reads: CASSRPRDSLNEQFF. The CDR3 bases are TGTGCCAGCTCACGACCCAGGGACAGCCTAAATGAGCAGTTCTTC.

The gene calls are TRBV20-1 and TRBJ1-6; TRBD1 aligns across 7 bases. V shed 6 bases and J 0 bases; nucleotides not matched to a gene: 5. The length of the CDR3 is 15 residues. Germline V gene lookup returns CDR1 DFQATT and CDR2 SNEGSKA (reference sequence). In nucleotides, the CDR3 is TGCAGTGCCCCGGACAGGAGCTCCTATAATTCACCCCTCCACTTT. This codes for CSAPDRSSYNSPLHF.

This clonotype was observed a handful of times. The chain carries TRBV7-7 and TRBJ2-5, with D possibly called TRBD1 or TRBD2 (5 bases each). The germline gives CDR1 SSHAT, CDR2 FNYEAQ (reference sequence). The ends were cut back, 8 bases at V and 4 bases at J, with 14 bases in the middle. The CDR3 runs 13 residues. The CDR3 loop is CASGAGQGETQYF. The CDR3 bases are TGTGCCAGCGGCGCGGGCCAGGGAGAGACCCAGTACTTC.

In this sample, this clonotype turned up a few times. In DNA form, the CDR3 reads TGTGCCAGCAGCTTTTTTGCGGGGGACACAGATACGCAGTATTTT. Translation: CASSFFAGDTDTQYF. The genes are TRBV7-2 and TRBJ2-3; TRBD2 matches 7 bases. V gave up 3 bases and J gave up 2 bases; unmatched junction bases: 5. This CDR3 is built from 15 residues. Germline assignment: CDR1 SGHTA and CDR2 FQGNSA.

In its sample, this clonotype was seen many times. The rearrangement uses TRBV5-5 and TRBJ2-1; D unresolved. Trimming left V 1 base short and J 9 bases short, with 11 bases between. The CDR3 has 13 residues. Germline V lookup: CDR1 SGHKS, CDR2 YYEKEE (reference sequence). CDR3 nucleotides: TGTGCCAGCAGCTTGCCCACCTCGGGTGAGCAGTTCTTC. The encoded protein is CASSLPTSGEQFF.

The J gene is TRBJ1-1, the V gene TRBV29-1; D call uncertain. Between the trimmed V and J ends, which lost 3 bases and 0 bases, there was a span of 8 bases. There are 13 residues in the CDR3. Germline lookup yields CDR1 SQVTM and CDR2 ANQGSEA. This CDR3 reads CSVDYGMNTEAFF. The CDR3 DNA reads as TGCAGCGTTGATTACGGCATGAACACTGAAGCTTTCTTT. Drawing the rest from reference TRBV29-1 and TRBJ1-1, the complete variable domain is SAVISQKPSRDICQRGTSLTIQCQVDSQVTMMFWYRQQPGQSLTLIATANQGSEATYESGFVIDKFPISRPNLTFSTLTVSNMSPEDSSIYLCSVDYGMNTEAFFGQGTRLTVV.

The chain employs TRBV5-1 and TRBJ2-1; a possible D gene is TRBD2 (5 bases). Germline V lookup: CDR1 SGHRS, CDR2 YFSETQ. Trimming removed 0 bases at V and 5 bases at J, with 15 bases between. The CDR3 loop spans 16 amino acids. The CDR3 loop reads CASSLVEGLGNNEQFF. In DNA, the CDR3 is TGCGCCAGCAGCTTGGTAGAGGGTCTCGGAAACAATGAGCAGTTCTTC.